The next 17 T cell receptor beta chains were all read from a single sample in a study of T-cell reconstitution after alpha-beta-depleted transplantation in children. TCRbeta library preparation incorporated unique molecular identifiers. TCRdb used MiXCR to reprocess the PCR reads, holding one entry per CDR3 protein. The sample shows approximately 79,000 distinct CDR3 sequences, 18% of them seen only once. The material was PBMCs, mostly from graft donor cells, obtained 360 days after TCRalphabeta/CD19-depleted stem cell transplant. These receptors were taken from a male patient between 2 and 15 years old who had a stem cell transplant for acute lymphoblastic leukemia, so the T cells may come from the graft donor.

V and J are TRBV5-1 and TRBJ2-3, with TRBD2 identical over 7 bases. The trim removed 5 bases at V and 1 base at J, leaving 13 bases unmatched. From germline, CDR1 is SGHRS and CDR2 YFSETQ. CDR3 size: 17 residues. This chain's CDR3 is CASRVLGLVRGTDTQYF. For the CDR3, the DNA is TGCGCCAGCAGAGTTCTTGGACTAGTGAGGGGCACAGATACGCAGTATTTT.

This chain links TRBV20-1 with TRBJ2-5, with D unclear. Germline values: CDR1 DFQATT, CDR2 SNEGSKA (reference sequence). The CDR3 runs to 12 residues. Trimming removed 6 bases from V and 4 bases from J, with 12 bases in between. Here the CDR3 DNA reads TGCAGTGCCCTCCTGGCCCTAGAGACCCAGTACTTC. Translation gives CSALLALETQYF.

V gene TRBV5-1 combines with J gene TRBJ1-1; D might be TRBD1 (5 bases). The germline V gene has CDR1 SGHRS and CDR2 YFSETQ. The ends were cut back, 4 bases at V and 10 bases at J, with 20 bases in the middle. The CDR3 length is 14 residues. CDR3 sequence reads: CASSIGGSLGGAFF. CDR3 nucleotides: TGCGCCAGCAGCATTGGCGGGTCGTTGGGGGGAGCTTTCTTT.

CDR3 region: CASSLGSGPTDTQYF. CDR3 bases: TGTGCCAGCAGCTTAGGGAGTGGGCCCACAGATACGCAGTATTTT. The chain carries TRBV7-6 and TRBJ2-3; D not resolved. Germline CDR1 reads SGHVS; CDR2 reads FNYEAQ. V dropped 1 base and J dropped 2 bases, with 10 bases sitting between them. The CDR3 is 15 amino acids.

This clonotype was picked up a small number of times. The chain employs TRBV28 and TRBJ1-4; 10 bases agree with TRBD1. Unmatched junction bases numbered 5, after V lost 6 bases and J lost 7 bases. Germline CDR1 reads MDHEN; CDR2 reads SYDVKM. The CDR3 contains 14 residues. CDR3 bases: TGTGCCAGCAGCCCCGGGACAGGGGCTGAAAAACTGTTTTTT. It is translated as CASSPGTGAEKLFF.

The chain has TRBV13 and TRBJ1-5; 7 positions match TRBD1. The CDR3 has 14 amino acids. After removal of 5 bases from V and 7 bases from J, the junction contained 8 bases not matched to a gene. CDR1 PRHDT and CDR2 FYEKMQ come from the germline V gene (reference sequence). Here the CDR3 reads CASSQGGGRQPQHF. In DNA, the CDR3 is TGTGCCAGCAGCCAGGGGGGGGGGCGGCAGCCCCAGCATTTT.

This rearrangement joins TRBV5-1 to TRBJ2-5; 11 bases are a match to TRBD2. CDR1 is SGHRS and CDR2 is YFSETQ in the germline V gene. The CDR3 loop spans 15 amino acids. V lost 2 bases to trimming and J lost 4 bases; unmatched junction nucleotides: 4. This CDR3 is CASSFGSGGAETQYF. CDR3 nucleotide sequence: TGCGCCAGCAGCTTCGGTAGCGGGGGGGCAGAGACCCAGTACTTC.

This clonotype was detected ten times or more. This chain connects TRBV6-5 to TRBJ2-5; 11 bases align to TRBD2. CDR1 and CDR2 (germline): MNHEY, SVGAGI. The J segment lost 5 bases and the V segment lost 9 bases, leaving 8 bases of the junction unmatched. This CDR3 region has 14 residues. In DNA form, the CDR3 reads TGTGCCAGTAGTAGCGGGAGGGCGAGTGAGACCCAGTACTTC. It yields the protein CASSSGRASETQYF.

V is TRBV12-3 or TRBV12-4 and J is TRBJ2-1; D possibly corresponds to TRBD2 (6 bases). CDR3 size: 15 residues. Deletions cut 5 bases from V and 6 bases from J, with 17 bases between. CDR3 nucleotide sequence: TGTGCCAGCAGTGGACTGGCTAGCGAAATCAATGAGCAGTTCTTC. Amino acids: CASSGLASEINEQFF.

The J gene is TRBJ2-3, the V gene TRBV5-1, with 9 bases that match TRBD1. The germline V gene has CDR1 SGHRS and CDR2 YFSETQ. CDR3 length equals 16 residues. The V and J ends lost 4 bases and 3 bases, in that order; junction bases with no gene match: 9. The CDR3: CASSKTGDRVTDTQYF. The CDR3 DNA is TGCGCCAGCAGCAAAACCGGGGACAGGGTAACAGATACGCAGTATTTT. Complete variable domain (other parts from reference TRBV5-1 and TRBJ2-3): KAGVTQTPRYLIKTRGQQVTLSCSPISGHRSVSWYQQTPGQGLQFLFEYFSETQRNKGNFPGRFSGRQFSNSRSEMNVSTLELGDSALYLCASSKTGDRVTDTQYFGPGTRLTVL.

The chain is built from TRBV7-8 and TRBJ2-1; 12 nucleotides line up with TRBD2. From germline, CDR1 is SGHVS and CDR2 FQNEAQ. V dropped 7 bases and J dropped 2; count of bases not matched to a gene: 3. The CDR3 sequence is 15 residues long. CDR3 protein: CASTSGRATYNEQFF. The CDR3 nucleotides are TGTGCCAGCACTAGCGGGAGGGCCACCTACAATGAGCAGTTCTTC.

J is TRBJ2-7 and V is TRBV27, with TRBD2 as a possible D gene (7 bases). The CDR3 has 15 residues. Trimming stripped 6 bases from V and 0 bases from J, with 15 bases between. Germline-derived CDR1 and CDR2 are MNHEY and SMNVEV (reference sequence). CDR3 DNA: TGTGCCAGCAGCTGGAGGGGGGGTATCTCCTACGAGCAGTACTTC. Protein: CASSWRGGISYEQYF.

This clonotype was counted at least ten times. The chain is built from TRBV12-3 or TRBV12-4 and TRBJ2-7, with 8 positions matching TRBD2. Trimming took 3 bases from V and 2 from J; bases not matched to a gene: 3. The CDR3 is 14 residues long. CDR3 coding DNA: TGTGCCAGCAGTTTGAACGGGAGGGCCTACGAGCAGTACTTC. It yields the protein CASSLNGRAYEQYF.

This clonotype has just one count. The rearrangement uses TRBV5-5 and TRBJ1-5; no clear D. The CDR3 runs 16 residues. V lost 3 bases and J lost 2, with 15 bases in between. CDR1 and CDR2 (germline): SGHKS, YYEKEE (reference sequence). The CDR3 DNA follows: TGTGCCAGCAGCTCCGGATACCTTCAGGGCAATCAGCCCCAGCATTTT. It translates to CASSSGYLQGNQPQHF.

The chain joins TRBV12-5 to TRBJ2-7, with 10 positions matching TRBD2. Germline values: CDR1 LGHNT, CDR2 FRNRAP. This CDR3 is built from 16 residues. V was pared by 5 bases and J by 7 bases, with 14 bases of the junction left unmatched. CDR3 protein: CASGRNQREGQVEQYF. In nucleotides, the CDR3 is TGTGCTAGTGGTCGCAACCAGCGGGAGGGCCAAGTGGAGCAGTACTTC.

A few counts support this clonotype. The rearrangement uses TRBV24-1 and TRBJ2-1, with TRBD1 identical over 12 bases. Germline values: CDR1 KGHDR, CDR2 SFDVKD. V lost 7 bases and J lost 9; bases outside the gene matches: 9. This CDR3 has 15 residues. CDR3 in DNA: TGTGCCACCAGCTTTCCGGGACAGGGGGCGGTTGAGCAGTTCTTC. It translates to CATSFPGQGAVEQFF.

The gene calls are TRBV7-9 and TRBJ2-3; 7 bases agree with TRBD2. Germline assignment: CDR1 SEHNR and CDR2 FQNEAQ (reference sequence). There are 16 residues in the CDR3. Losses at the gene ends were 5 bases for V and 14 bases for J; bases not matched to a gene: 22. CDR3 sequence (DNA): TGTGCCAGCAGCCCCTATCAGGCGGGGCTAGCGGAGAGGGGGTATTTT. It specifies CASSPYQAGLAERGYF.